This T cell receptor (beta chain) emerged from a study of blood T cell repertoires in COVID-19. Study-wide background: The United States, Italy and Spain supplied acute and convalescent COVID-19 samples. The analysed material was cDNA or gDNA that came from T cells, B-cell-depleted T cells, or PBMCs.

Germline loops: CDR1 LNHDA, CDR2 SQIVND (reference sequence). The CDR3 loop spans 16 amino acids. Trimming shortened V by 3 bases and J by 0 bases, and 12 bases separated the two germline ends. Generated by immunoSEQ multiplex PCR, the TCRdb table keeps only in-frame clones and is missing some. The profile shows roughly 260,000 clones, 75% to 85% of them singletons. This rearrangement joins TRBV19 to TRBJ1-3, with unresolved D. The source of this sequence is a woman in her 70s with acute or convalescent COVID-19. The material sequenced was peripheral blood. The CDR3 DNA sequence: TGTGCCAGTAGTATGTCGGGAGTCTTCTCTGGAAACACCATATATTTT. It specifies CASSMSGVFSGNTIYF. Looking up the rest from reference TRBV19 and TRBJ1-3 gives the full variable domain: DGGITQSPKYLFRKEGQNVTLSCEQNLNHDAMYWYRQDPGQGLRLIYYSQIVNDFQKGDIAEGYSVSREKKESFPLTVTSAQKNPTAFYLCASSMSGVFSGNTIYFGEGSWLTVV.